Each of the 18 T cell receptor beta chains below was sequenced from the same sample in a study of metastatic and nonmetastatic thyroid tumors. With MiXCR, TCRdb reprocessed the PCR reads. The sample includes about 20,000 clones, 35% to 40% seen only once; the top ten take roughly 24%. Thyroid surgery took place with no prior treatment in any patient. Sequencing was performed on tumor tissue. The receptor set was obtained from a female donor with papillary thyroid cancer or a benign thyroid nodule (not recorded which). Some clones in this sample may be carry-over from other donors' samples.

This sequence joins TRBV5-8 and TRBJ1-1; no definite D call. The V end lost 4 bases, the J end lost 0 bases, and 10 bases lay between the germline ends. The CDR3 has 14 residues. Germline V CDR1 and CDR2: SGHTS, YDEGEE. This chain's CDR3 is CASSPLTMNTEAFF. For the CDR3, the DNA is TGTGCCAGCAGCCCCCTCACCATGAACACTGAAGCTTTCTTT.

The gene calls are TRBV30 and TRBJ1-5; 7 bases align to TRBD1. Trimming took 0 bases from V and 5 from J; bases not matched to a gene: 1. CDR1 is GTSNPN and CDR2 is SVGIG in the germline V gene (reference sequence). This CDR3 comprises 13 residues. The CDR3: CAWSVGQDQPQHF. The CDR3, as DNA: TGTGCCTGGAGTGTTGGACAGGATCAGCCCCAGCATTTT.

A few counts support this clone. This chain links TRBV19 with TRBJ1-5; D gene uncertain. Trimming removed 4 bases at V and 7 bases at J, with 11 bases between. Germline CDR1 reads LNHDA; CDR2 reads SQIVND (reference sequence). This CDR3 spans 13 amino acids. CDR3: CASSSQGWQPQHF. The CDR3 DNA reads TGTGCCAGTAGTAGCCAAGGTTGGCAGCCCCAGCATTTT.

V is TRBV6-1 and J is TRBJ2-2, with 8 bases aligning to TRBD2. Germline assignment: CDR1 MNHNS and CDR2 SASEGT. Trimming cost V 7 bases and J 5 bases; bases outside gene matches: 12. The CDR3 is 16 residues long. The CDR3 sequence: CASTPGGGMITGELFF. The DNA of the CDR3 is TGTGCCAGCACCCCCGGGGGGGGAATGATAACCGGGGAGCTGTTTTTT.

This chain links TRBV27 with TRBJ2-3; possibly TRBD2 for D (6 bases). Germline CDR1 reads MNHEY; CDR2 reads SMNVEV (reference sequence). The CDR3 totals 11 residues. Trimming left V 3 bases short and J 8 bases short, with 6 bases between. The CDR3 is CASSLGGTQYF. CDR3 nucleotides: TGTGCCAGCAGTTTGGGGGGTACGCAGTATTTT.

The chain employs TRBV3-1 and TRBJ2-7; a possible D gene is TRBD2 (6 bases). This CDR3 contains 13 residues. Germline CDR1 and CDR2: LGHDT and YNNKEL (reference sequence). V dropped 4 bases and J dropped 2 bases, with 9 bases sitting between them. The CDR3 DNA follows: TGTGCCAGCAGCCCTAGCGACCCCTACGAGCAGTACTTC. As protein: CASSPSDPYEQYF.

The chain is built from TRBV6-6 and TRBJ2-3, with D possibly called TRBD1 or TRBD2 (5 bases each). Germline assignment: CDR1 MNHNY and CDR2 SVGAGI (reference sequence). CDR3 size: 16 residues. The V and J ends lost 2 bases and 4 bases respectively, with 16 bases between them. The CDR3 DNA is TGTGCCAGCAGTTACCAGACGGGGCGGAACGCAGATACGCAGTATTTT. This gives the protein CASSYQTGRNADTQYF.

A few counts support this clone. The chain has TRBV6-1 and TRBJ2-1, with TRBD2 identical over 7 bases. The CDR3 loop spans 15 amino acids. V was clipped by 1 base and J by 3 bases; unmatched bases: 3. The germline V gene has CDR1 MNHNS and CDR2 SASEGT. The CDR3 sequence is CASSEERGVYNEQFF. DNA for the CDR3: TGTGCCAGCAGTGAAGAACGGGGGGTCTACAATGAGCAGTTCTTC.

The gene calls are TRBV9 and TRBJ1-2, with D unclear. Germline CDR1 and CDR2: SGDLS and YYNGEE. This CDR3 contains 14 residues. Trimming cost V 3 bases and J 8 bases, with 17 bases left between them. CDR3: CASSGAAMFFGYTF. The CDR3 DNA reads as TGTGCCAGCAGCGGGGCCGCCATGTTTTTCGGCTACACCTTC.

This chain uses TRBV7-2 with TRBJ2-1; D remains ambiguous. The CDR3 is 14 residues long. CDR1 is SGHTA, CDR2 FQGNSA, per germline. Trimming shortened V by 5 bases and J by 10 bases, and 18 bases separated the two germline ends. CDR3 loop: CASSPRQAPREQFF. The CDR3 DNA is TGTGCCAGCAGCCCCCGCCAGGCCCCCCGGGAGCAGTTCTTC. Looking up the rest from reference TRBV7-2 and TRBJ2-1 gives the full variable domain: GAGVSQSPSNKVTEKGKDVELRCDPISGHTALYWYRQSLGQGLEFLIYFQGNSAPDKSGLPSDRFSAERTGGSVSTLTIQRTQQEDSAVYLCASSPRQAPREQFFGPGTRLTVL.

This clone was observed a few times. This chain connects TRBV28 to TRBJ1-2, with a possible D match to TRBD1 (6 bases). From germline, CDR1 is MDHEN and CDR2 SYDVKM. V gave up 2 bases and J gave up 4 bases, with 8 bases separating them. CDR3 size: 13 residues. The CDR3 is CASSLVGAYGYTF. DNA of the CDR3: TGTGCCAGCAGTTTAGTGGGGGCCTATGGCTACACCTTC.

CDR3 amino acids: CAWSVPNWDEQYF. CDR3 nucleotides: TGTGCCTGGAGTGTCCCGAACTGGGACGAGCAGTACTTC. This chain links TRBV30 with TRBJ2-7; D is unresolved. CDR1 is GTSNPN and CDR2 is SVGIG in the germline V gene (reference sequence). This CDR3 region has 13 residues. The V and J ends lost 0 bases and 5 bases respectively, with 11 bases between them.

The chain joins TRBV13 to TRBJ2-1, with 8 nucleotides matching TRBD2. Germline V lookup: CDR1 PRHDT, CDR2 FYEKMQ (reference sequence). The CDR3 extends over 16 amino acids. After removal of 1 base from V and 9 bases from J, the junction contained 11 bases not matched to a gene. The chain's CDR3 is CASSLVGGLVSLEQFF. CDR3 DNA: TGTGCCAGCAGCTTAGTGGGGGGACTAGTCTCTCTTGAGCAGTTCTTC.

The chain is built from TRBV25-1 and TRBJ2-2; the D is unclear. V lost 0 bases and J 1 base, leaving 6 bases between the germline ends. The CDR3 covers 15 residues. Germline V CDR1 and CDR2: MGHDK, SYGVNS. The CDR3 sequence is CASSEYLRNTGELFF. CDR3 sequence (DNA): TGTGCCAGCAGTGAATATTTACGGAACACCGGGGAGCTGTTTTTT.

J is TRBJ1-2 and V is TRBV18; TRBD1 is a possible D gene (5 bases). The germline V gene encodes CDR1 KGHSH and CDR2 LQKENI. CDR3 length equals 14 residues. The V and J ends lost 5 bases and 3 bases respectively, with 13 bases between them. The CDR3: CASSTTWGDYGYTF. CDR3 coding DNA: TGTGCCAGCTCAACGACGTGGGGGGACTATGGCTACACCTTC.

The CDR3 sequence: CASSYRGGTAEAFF. The CDR3 DNA sequence: TGTGCCAGCAGCTACCGCGGAGGCACCGCTGAAGCTTTCTTT. V and J are TRBV13 and TRBJ1-1; D unclear. CDR3 length: 14 residues. Trimming took off 4 bases at V and 6 bases at J, with 15 bases between the two ends. Per the germline V gene, CDR1 is PRHDT and CDR2 is FYEKMQ (reference sequence).

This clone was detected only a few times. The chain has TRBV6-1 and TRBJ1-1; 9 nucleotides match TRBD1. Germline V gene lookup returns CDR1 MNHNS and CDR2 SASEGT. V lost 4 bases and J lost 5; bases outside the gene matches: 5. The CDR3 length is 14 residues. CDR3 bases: TGTGCCAGCAGTGGTGGACAGGGGTCTACTGAAGCTTTCTTT. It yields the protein CASSGGQGSTEAFF.

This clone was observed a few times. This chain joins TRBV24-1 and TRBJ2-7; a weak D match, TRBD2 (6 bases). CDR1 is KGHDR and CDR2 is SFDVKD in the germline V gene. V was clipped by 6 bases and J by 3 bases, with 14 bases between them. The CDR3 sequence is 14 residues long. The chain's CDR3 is CATSSATGDYEQYF. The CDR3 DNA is TGTGCCACCAGTTCCGCCACGGGGGACTACGAGCAGTACTTC.